This T cell receptor (beta chain) appears in the sequencing data of a study of shared clonotypes between healthy human individuals. Some clones are missing from TCRdb's copy, which holds only in-frame ones; the method was immunoSEQ multiplex PCR. The sample lists 2 million or so clones, about 95% occurring once. A note on this clone: Its antigen is unknown.

V was shortened by 1 base and J by 2 bases, with 11 bases between the two germline ends. The germline CDR1 and CDR2 sequences are SEHNR and FQNEAQ (reference sequence). The CDR3 spans 15 residues. Naivety among CD8 cells was defined by CD45RO negativity and positive CCR7 selection, thereby excluding terminally differentiated effector memory CD45RA+ cells. Donors comprised healthy HIV-negative adults lacking recent acute infections or vaccinations. Points from the study as a whole: Sharing across a few donors was seen in 4% to 6.5% of naive CD4 clonotypes. Blood was the sole source, and tissue repertoires probably differ.

The gene calls are TRBV7-9 and TRBJ2-5, with TRBD1 as a possible D gene (6 bases). Sequenced material: naive CD8+ T cells sorted from blood. The clonotype was recovered from a man in his late teens or twenties in good health. The CDR3 sequence is CASSLDRAPQETQYF. DNA for the CDR3: TGTGCCAGCAGCTTAGACAGGGCCCCTCAAGAGACCCAGTACTTC.